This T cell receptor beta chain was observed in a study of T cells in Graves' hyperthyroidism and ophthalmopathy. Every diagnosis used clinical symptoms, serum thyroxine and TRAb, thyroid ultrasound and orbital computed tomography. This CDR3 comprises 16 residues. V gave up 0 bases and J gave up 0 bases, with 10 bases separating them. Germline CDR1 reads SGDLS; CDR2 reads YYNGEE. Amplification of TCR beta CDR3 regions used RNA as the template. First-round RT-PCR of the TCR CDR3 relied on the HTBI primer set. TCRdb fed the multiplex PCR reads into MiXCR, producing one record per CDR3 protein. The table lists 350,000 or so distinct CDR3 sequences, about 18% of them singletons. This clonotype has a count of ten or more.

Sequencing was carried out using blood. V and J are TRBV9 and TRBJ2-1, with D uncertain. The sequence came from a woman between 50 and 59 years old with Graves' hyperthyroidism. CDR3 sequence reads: CASSVAGDRSYNEQFF. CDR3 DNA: TGTGCCAGCAGCGTAGCAGGCGACCGCTCCTACAATGAGCAGTTCTTC.